Each of the 21 T cell receptor beta chains below was sequenced from the same sample in a study of blood T cell repertoires in COVID-19. Assay: immunoSEQ multiplex PCR; the TCRdb copy retains only in-frame clones and omits some. Among around 260,000 clones listed, about 88% were seen once. Material: peripheral blood. The receptor set was obtained from a man between 60 and 75 years old who had recovered from COVID-19.

The chain couples TRBV5-1 to TRBJ2-5; TRBD2 aligns across 7 bases. The CDR3 runs to 14 residues. Germline values: CDR1 SGHRS, CDR2 YFSETQ. Losses at the gene ends were 0 bases for V and 5 bases for J; bases not matched to a gene: 4. CDR3 nucleotide sequence: TGCGCCAGCAGCTTGGGGACTAGAGAGGAGACCCAGTACTTC. Its translation is CASSLGTREETQYF.

V gene TRBV14 combines with J gene TRBJ2-4; a weak D match, TRBD2 (5 bases). V was cut by 0 bases and J by 2 bases, with 20 bases left in between. CDR1 is SGHDN, CDR2 FVKESK, per germline. The CDR3 runs to 19 residues. Here the CDR3 reads CASSQDEISTGITKNIQYF. The CDR3 bases are TGTGCCAGCAGCCAAGATGAGATTAGCACGGGGATAACCAAAAACATTCAGTACTTC.

CDR3 protein: CASSPLQQGSYEQYF. The CDR3 bases are TGTGCCAGCAGTCCTCTACAACAGGGGAGTTACGAGCAGTACTTC. This sequence joins TRBV27 and TRBJ2-7; TRBD1 matches at 7 bases. The CDR3 totals 15 residues. Germline V gene lookup returns CDR1 MNHEY and CDR2 SMNVEV (reference sequence). J gave up 4 bases and V 5 bases, and 11 bases lay outside the gene matches.

The rearrangement joins TRBV11-1 to TRBJ1-1, with 7 bases lining up with TRBD1. V was clipped by 0 bases and J by 0 bases; unmatched bases: 13. Germline lookup yields CDR1 SGHAT and CDR2 FQDESV (reference sequence). This CDR3 has 19 residues. In DNA, the CDR3 is TGTGCCAGCAGCTTAGCGGGCACAGGGGCCTCCTCCATGAACACTGAAGCTTTCTTT. This gives the protein CASSLAGTGASSMNTEAFF.

The gene calls are TRBV7-3 and TRBJ1-1; 9 bases align to TRBD1. V lost 1 base to trimming and J lost 5 bases; unmatched junction nucleotides: 17. This CDR3 is 19 amino acids long. CDR1 and CDR2 from the germline V gene are SGHTA and FQGTGA. Here the CDR3 DNA reads TGTGCCAGCAGCTTAAGATCGATTGGTTTCGGGGACAGGGTAACTGAAGCTTTCTTT. Amino acid sequence: CASSLRSIGFGDRVTEAFF.

The V gene is TRBV15, the J gene TRBJ2-4; D possibly corresponds to TRBD2 (7 bases). The germline CDR1 and CDR2 sequences are LNHNV and YYDKDF (reference sequence). The CDR3 runs 16 residues. The ends were cut back, 1 base at V and 7 bases at J, with 17 bases in the middle. CDR3: CATSRVREGVANIQYF. CDR3 nucleotide sequence: TGTGCCACCAGCAGAGTTAGGGAGGGGGTCGCGAACATTCAGTACTTC.

This clone was picked up one time. This chain connects TRBV19 to TRBJ1-4, with 12 positions matching TRBD1. Germline V CDR1 and CDR2: LNHDA, SQIVND (reference sequence). The CDR3 sequence is 18 residues long. J gave up 1 base and V 5 bases, and 8 bases lay outside the gene matches. The CDR3 sequence is CASSPRDRGPQTNEKLFF. For the CDR3, the DNA is TGTGCCAGTAGTCCCCGGGACAGGGGGCCCCAAACTAATGAAAAACTGTTTTTT.

The chain recombines TRBV18 with TRBJ1-2; the match to TRBD1 covers 8 bases. The trim removed 2 bases at V and 6 bases at J, leaving 5 bases unmatched. CDR1 is KGHSH, CDR2 LQKENI, per germline. The length of the CDR3 is 14 residues. CDR3 nucleotide sequence: TGTGCCAGCTCACCAGGGCAGGGGGCGGATGGCTACACCTTC. This encodes CASSPGQGADGYTF.

This clone was detected only a few times. This rearrangement joins TRBV19 to TRBJ2-1, with TRBD2 matching over 8 bases. With 7 bases clipped from V and 4 bases from J, the junction kept 18 bases outside the gene matches. The CDR3 consists of 18 residues. Germline V gives CDR1 LNHDA, CDR2 SQIVND (reference sequence). The CDR3 nucleotides read TGTGCCAGTACTAAACGTTGGGGCGACGGGGGGGCTTACAATGAGCAGTTCTTC. This codes for CASTKRWGDGGAYNEQFF. Full variable domain (missing parts from reference TRBV19 and TRBJ2-1): DGGITQSPKYLFRKEGQNVTLSCEQNLNHDAMYWYRQDPGQGLRLIYYSQIVNDFQKGDIAEGYSVSREKKESFPLTVTSAQKNPTAFYLCASTKRWGDGGAYNEQFFGPGTRLTVL.

The chain links TRBV4-2 to TRBJ2-1; 7 nucleotides align to TRBD1. The V gene end was trimmed by 3 bases and the J gene end by 3 bases; junction bases not matched to a gene: 2. The CDR3 length is 14 residues. Looked up from germline, CDR1 is LGHNA and CDR2 is YNFKEQ. CDR3 amino acids: CASSQGQSYNEQFF. The CDR3, as DNA: TGTGCCAGCAGCCAGGGACAGAGCTACAATGAGCAGTTCTTC.

V gene TRBV3-1 (or the pseudogene TRBV3-2) combines with J gene TRBJ2-3, with 9 bases matching TRBD2. Unmatched junction bases numbered 10, after V lost 2 bases and J lost 1 base. In germline, CDR1 is LGHDT, CDR2 YNNKEL (reference sequence). The CDR3 covers 18 residues. CDR3 coding DNA: TGTGCCAGCAGCCAACGATTAGTGGCGGGGGGGGGCACAGATACGCAGTATTTT. Amino acids: CASSQRLVAGGGTDTQYF.

V is TRBV29-1 and J is TRBJ2-1; D is undetermined. This CDR3 contains 14 residues. Trimming stripped 3 bases from V and 3 bases from J, with 12 bases between. The germline V gene encodes CDR1 SQVTM and CDR2 ANQGSEA. CDR3 loop: CSVEIASSYNEQFF. The CDR3 DNA reads as TGCAGCGTTGAGATAGCCTCGAGCTACAATGAGCAGTTCTTC.

For the CDR3, the DNA is TGTGCCAGCAGCCGGGACACCACAAACTATGGCTACACCTTC. Protein: CASSRDTTNYGYTF. The rearrangement links TRBV5-4 to TRBJ1-2; the D gene is possibly TRBD1 (6 bases). V lost 4 bases to trimming and J lost 2 bases, with 12 bases between them. Germline-derived CDR1 and CDR2 are SGHNT and YYREEE (reference sequence). The CDR3 has 14 residues.

The rearrangement uses TRBV6-5 and TRBJ2-1; 12 bases match TRBD2. With V trimmed by 2 bases and J by 9 bases, 8 bases remained unmatched. Germline V gene lookup returns CDR1 MNHEY and CDR2 SVGAGI. The length of the CDR3 is 16 residues. The CDR3 DNA sequence: TGTGCCAGCAGTTACACCCTAGCGGGGGGGCCGGTTGAGCAGTTCTTC. Amino acids: CASSYTLAGGPVEQFF.

This clone was recorded a few times. The gene calls are TRBV19 and TRBJ1-1, with a tentative D call TRBD1 (6 bases). V was shortened by 1 base and J by 3 bases, with 9 bases between the two germline ends. The CDR3 has 14 amino acids. The germline V gene has CDR1 LNHDA and CDR2 SQIVND (reference sequence). CDR3 sequence: CASSIAGGYTEAFF. The CDR3 DNA reads as TGTGCCAGTAGTATAGCGGGGGGCTACACTGAAGCTTTCTTT.

V and J are TRBV27 and TRBJ1-1; D is possibly TRBD1 (5 bases). This CDR3 has 14 residues. The germline gives CDR1 MNHEY, CDR2 SMNVEV (reference sequence). Trimming took 6 bases from V and 5 from J, leaving 16 bases between them. Written as DNA, the CDR3 is TGTGCCAGCAGCCGGACACGACTTGGGACTGAAGCTTTCTTT. Translating it yields CASSRTRLGTEAFF.

The V call is TRBV7-2, the J call TRBJ2-5, with D unclear. V was trimmed by 0 bases and J by 5 bases, leaving 7 bases between them. From germline, CDR1 is SGHTA and CDR2 FQGNSA. The CDR3 runs 13 residues. The CDR3 protein is CASSLAPRETQYF. The CDR3, as DNA: TGTGCCAGCAGCTTAGCCCCGAGGGAGACCCAGTACTTC.

V and J are TRBV7-8 and TRBJ2-7; 7 bases are a match to TRBD2. Losses at the gene ends were 8 bases for V and 0 bases for J; bases not matched to a gene: 13. CDR1 SGHVS and CDR2 FQNEAQ come from the germline V gene. The CDR3 sequence is 16 residues long. The chain's CDR3 is CASGAFVSGGSYEQYF. CDR3 in DNA: TGTGCCAGCGGGGCCTTTGTATCGGGAGGCTCCTACGAGCAGTACTTC.

This chain uses TRBV7-9 with TRBJ2-1; D might be TRBD2 (6 bases). CDR1 and CDR2 (germline): SEHNR, FQNEAQ (reference sequence). Trimming shortened V by 0 bases and J by 6 bases, and 12 bases separated the two germline ends. There are 15 residues in the CDR3. CDR3 in amino acids: CASSLARSGGNEQFF. The CDR3 region has the DNA TGTGCCAGCAGCTTAGCGAGGTCCGGGGGCAATGAGCAGTTCTTC.

The V call is TRBV12-5, the J call TRBJ2-5; D is possibly TRBD1 (6 bases). Germline lookup yields CDR1 LGHNT and CDR2 FRNRAP. Trimming stripped 5 bases from V and 3 bases from J, with 16 bases between. The CDR3 loop spans 15 amino acids. The CDR3 loop is CASGPIFQGKETQYF. The CDR3 DNA reads as TGTGCTAGTGGTCCGATCTTTCAGGGGAAAGAGACCCAGTACTTC.

V usage is TRBV5-1 and J usage is TRBJ2-3, with TRBD1 matching 7 bases. The trim removed 4 bases at V and 5 bases at J, leaving 10 bases unmatched. The germline V gene encodes CDR1 SGHRS and CDR2 YFSETQ. This CDR3 spans 15 amino acids. In DNA, the CDR3 is TGCGCCAGCAGCAGCCTCAGGGGGTGGAGAGATACGCAGTATTTT. Translated: CASSSLRGWRDTQYF.